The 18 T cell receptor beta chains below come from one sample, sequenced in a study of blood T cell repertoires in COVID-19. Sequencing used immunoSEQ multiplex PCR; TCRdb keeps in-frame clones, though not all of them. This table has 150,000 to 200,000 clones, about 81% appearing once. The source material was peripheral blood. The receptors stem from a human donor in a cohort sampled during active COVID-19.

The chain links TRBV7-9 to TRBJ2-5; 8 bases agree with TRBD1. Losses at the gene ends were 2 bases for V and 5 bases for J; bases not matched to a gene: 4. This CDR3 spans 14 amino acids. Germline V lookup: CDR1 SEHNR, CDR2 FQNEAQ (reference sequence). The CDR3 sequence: CASSLTTGEETQYF. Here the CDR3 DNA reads TGTGCCAGCAGCTTAACGACAGGGGAGGAGACCCAGTACTTC.

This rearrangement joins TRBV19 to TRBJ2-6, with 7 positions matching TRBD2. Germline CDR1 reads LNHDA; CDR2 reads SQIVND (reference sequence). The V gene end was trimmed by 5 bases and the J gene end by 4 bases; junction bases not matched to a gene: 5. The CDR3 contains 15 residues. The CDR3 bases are TGTGCCAGTAGTCCTCGCGGGGGAGGGGCCAACGTCCTGACTTTC. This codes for CASSPRGGGANVLTF. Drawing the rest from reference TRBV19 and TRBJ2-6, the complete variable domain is DGGITQSPKYLFRKEGQNVTLSCEQNLNHDAMYWYRQDPGQGLRLIYYSQIVNDFQKGDIAEGYSVSREKKESFPLTVTSAQKNPTAFYLCASSPRGGGANVLTFGAGSRLTVL.

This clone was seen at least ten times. CDR3 amino acids: CASSLGQRNEQFF. The DNA of the CDR3 is TGCGCCAGCAGCTTGGGCCAGCGGAATGAGCAGTTCTTC. This rearrangement joins TRBV5-1 to TRBJ2-1, with D perhaps TRBD2 (5 bases). This CDR3 region has 13 residues. The V gene's germline CDR1 is SGHRS and CDR2 YFSETQ. Trimming took off 0 bases at V and 7 bases at J, with 8 bases between the two ends.

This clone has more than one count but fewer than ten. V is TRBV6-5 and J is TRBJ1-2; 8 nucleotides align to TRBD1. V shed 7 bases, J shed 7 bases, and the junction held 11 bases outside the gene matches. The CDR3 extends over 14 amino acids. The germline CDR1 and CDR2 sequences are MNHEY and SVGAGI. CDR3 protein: CASIEETGAAGYTF. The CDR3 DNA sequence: TGTGCCAGCATCGAGGAGACAGGGGCGGCTGGCTACACCTTC.

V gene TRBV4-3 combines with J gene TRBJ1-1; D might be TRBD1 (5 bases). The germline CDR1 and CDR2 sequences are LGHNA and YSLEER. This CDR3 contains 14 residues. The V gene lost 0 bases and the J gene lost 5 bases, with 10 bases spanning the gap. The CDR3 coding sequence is TGCGCCAGCAGCCAAGAAGTCGGGGGGACTGAAGCTTTCTTT. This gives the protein CASSQEVGGTEAFF.

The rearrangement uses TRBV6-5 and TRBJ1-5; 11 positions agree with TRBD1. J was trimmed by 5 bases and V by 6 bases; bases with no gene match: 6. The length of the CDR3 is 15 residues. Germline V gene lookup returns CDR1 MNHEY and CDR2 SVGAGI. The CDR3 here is CASRDPDRGHQPQHF. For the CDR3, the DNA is TGTGCCAGCAGGGACCCGGACAGGGGGCATCAGCCCCAGCATTTT.

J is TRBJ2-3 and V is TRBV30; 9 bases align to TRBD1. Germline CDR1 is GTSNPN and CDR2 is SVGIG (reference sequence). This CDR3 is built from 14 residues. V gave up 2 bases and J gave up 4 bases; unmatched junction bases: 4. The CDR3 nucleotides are TGTGCCTGGAGTACAGGGGGCTCGTCAGATACGCAGTATTTT. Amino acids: CAWSTGGSSDTQYF.

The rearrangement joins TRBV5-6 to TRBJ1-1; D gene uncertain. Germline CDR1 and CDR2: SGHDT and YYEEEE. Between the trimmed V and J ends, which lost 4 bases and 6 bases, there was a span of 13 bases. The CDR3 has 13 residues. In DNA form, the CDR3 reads TGTGCCAGCAGCCTTTTTTATGCGGCTGAAGCTTTCTTT. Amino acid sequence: CASSLFYAAEAFF.

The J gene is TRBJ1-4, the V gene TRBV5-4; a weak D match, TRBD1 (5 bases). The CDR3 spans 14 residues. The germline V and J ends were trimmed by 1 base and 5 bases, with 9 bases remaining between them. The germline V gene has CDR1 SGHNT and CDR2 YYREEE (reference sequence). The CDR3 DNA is TGTGCCAGCAGCTTGCAGGGCGTGAATGAAAAACTGTTTTTT. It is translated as CASSLQGVNEKLFF.

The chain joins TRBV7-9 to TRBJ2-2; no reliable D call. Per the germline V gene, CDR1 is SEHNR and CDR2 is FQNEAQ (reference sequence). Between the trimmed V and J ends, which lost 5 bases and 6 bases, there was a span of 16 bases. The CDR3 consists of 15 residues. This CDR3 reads CASSVVRVMAGELFF. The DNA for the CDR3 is TGTGCCAGCAGCGTCGTCCGCGTGATGGCCGGGGAGCTGTTTTTT.

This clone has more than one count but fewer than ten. The CDR3 bases are TGTGCCAGCAGCGTGGGACAGTACACTGAAGCTTTCTTT. Its translation: CASSVGQYTEAFF. This sequence joins TRBV5-4 and TRBJ1-1; TRBD1 matches 7 bases. CDR3 length equals 13 residues. Germline assignment: CDR1 SGHNT and CDR2 YYREEE (reference sequence). Losses at the gene ends were 4 bases for V and 3 bases for J; bases not matched to a gene: 3.

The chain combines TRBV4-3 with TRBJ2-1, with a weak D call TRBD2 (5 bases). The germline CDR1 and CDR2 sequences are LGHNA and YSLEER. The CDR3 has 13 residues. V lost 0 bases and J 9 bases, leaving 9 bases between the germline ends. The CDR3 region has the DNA TGCGCCAGCAGCCAAGAGGCGGCGGGTGAGCAGTTCTTC. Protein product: CASSQEAAGEQFF.

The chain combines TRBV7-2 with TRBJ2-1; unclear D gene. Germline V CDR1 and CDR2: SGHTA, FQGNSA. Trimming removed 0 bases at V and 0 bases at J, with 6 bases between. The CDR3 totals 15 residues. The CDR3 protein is CASSLAGNSYNEQFF. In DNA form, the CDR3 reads TGTGCCAGCAGCTTAGCGGGCAACTCCTACAATGAGCAGTTCTTC.

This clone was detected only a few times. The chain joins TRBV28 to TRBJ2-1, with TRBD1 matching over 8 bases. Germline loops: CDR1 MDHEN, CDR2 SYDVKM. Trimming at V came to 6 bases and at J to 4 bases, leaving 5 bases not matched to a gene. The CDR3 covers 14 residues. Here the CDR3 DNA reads TGTGCCAGCAGCCGGCGACAGGGGTACAATGAGCAGTTCTTC. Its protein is CASSRRQGYNEQFF.

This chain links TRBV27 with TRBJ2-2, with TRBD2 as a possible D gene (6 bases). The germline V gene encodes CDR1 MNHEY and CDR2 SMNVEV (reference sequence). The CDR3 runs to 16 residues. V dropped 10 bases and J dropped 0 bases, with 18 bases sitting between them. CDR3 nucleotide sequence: TGTGCCATCAGCGCTCGGGGACTCCCGAACACCGGGGAGCTGTTTTTT. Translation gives CAISARGLPNTGELFF.

The CDR3 DNA follows: TGTGCCAGCAGCTTAGCGTGGGACACGGGCTCCGGCTACACCTTC. This gives the protein CASSLAWDTGSGYTF. The genes are TRBV7-2 and TRBJ1-2; D might be TRBD1 (6 bases). Per germline, CDR1 SGHTA and CDR2 FQGNSA. V lost 0 bases to trimming and J lost 8 bases, with 16 bases between them. CDR3 length equals 15 residues.

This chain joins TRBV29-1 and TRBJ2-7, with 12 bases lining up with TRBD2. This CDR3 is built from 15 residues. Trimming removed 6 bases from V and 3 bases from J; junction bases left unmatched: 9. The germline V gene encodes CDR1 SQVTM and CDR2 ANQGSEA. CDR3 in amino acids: CSVPASGRGGYEQYF. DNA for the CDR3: TGCAGCGTCCCTGCTAGCGGGAGGGGAGGCTACGAGCAGTACTTC.

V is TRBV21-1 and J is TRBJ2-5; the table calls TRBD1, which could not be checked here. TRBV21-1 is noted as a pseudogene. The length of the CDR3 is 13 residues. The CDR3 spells CATPQGFQETQYF. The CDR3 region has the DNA TGTGCCACCCCCCAGGGCTTTCAAGAGACCCAGTACTTC.